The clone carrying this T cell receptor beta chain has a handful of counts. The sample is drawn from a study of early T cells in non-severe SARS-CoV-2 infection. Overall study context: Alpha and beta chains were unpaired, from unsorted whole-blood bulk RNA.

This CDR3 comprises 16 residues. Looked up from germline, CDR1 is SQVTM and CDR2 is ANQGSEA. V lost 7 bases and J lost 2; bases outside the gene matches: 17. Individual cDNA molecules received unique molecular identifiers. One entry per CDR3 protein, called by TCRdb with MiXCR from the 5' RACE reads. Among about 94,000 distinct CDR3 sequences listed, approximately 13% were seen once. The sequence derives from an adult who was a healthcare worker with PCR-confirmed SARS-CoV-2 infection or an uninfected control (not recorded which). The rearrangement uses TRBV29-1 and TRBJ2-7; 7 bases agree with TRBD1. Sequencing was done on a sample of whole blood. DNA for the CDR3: TGCAGCGCCTCGAGAGGACGGGACAGTTTAACCTACGAGCAGTACTTC. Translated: CSASRGRDSLTYEQYF.